The 17 T cell receptor beta chains listed next were all sequenced from one sample in a study of shared clonotypes between healthy human individuals. Sequencing was performed with immunoSEQ multiplex PCR; in TCRdb, only in-frame clones are kept and a portion is missing. The data hold roughly 530,000 clones, with approximately 95% observed a single time. Sequencing was carried out using naive CD4+ T cells sorted from blood. Subset specified: CD45RA+ positively selected. These TCRs come from a woman under 40 in good health.

V usage is TRBV29-1 and J usage is TRBJ2-7; tentatively, D is TRBD1 or TRBD2 (5 bases each). V lost 4 bases and J lost 4, with 17 bases in between. The CDR3 consists of 14 residues. Germline V gene sequence: CDR1 SQVTM, CDR2 ANQGSEA. DNA of the CDR3: TGCAGCGTTGTGGGGACGGGCTCGGGGTACGAGCAGTACTTC. Translated: CSVVGTGSGYEQYF.

This chain joins TRBV5-1 and TRBJ2-7, with 8 bases matching TRBD2. Per germline, CDR1 SGHRS and CDR2 YFSETQ. The CDR3 has 15 residues. Germline trimming cut 1 base from V and 4 bases from J; bases unmatched to any gene: 7. CDR3 sequence (DNA): TGCGCCAGCAGCTTGCAGGGAGCGGGGGTATACGAGCAGTACTTC. Translated, it gives CASSLQGAGVYEQYF.

The rearrangement joins TRBV30 to TRBJ2-1; D gene ambiguous. This CDR3 region has 13 residues. The germline V gene has CDR1 GTSNPN and CDR2 SVGIG (reference sequence). V lost 3 bases and J lost 5, with 11 bases in between. This chain's CDR3 is CAWRLGWDNEQFF. CDR3 in DNA: TGTGCCTGGAGGTTGGGGTGGGACAATGAGCAGTTCTTC.

The CDR3 bases are TGTGCCAGCAGTGAGGAAGGGTTTATCTACGAGCAGTACTTC. This encodes CASSEEGFIYEQYF. The chain has TRBV2 and TRBJ2-5; D unclear. The J call is in doubt because the DNA end fits TRBJ2-7 better. CDR1 and CDR2 from the germline V gene are SNHLY and FYNNEI. The CDR3 length is 14 residues.

The chain is built from TRBV29-1 and TRBJ2-7; 9 nucleotides align to TRBD1. The CDR3 runs 12 residues. The V gene's germline CDR1 is SQVTM and CDR2 ANQGSEA. After removal of 7 bases from V and 2 bases from J, the junction contained 3 bases not matched to a gene. As DNA, the CDR3 is TGCAGCGCGCGGGACAGGGCCTACGAGCAGTACTTC. Translating gives CSARDRAYEQYF.

The CDR3 protein is CASRSGSSHEQYF. The CDR3 region has the DNA TGTGCCAGCAGAAGCGGGAGTTCCCACGAGCAGTACTTC. The chain has TRBV6-1 and TRBJ2-7, with 8 bases fitting TRBD2. J gave up 5 bases and V 6 bases, and 6 bases lay outside the gene matches. This CDR3 is built from 13 residues. Germline-derived CDR1 and CDR2 are MNHNS and SASEGT.

J is TRBJ1-3 and V is TRBV6-1, with 9 bases matching TRBD1. Looked up from germline, CDR1 is MNHNS and CDR2 is SASEGT. The ends lost 3 bases at V and 8 bases at J; junction bases unmatched: 8. The CDR3 consists of 15 residues. The CDR3 DNA reads TGTGCCAGCAGTGAGGACAGGGGCTGGGCGGACACCATATATTTT. It is translated as CASSEDRGWADTIYF.

The chain links TRBV28 to TRBJ2-4, with 10 nucleotides matching TRBD2. Germline values: CDR1 MDHEN, CDR2 SYDVKM. J gave up 0 bases and V 6 bases, and 14 bases lay outside the gene matches. The CDR3 runs 19 residues. In DNA, the CDR3 is TGTGCCAGCAGGAAGGGGGCTAGCGGGAGATACCTAGCCAAAAACATTCAGTACTTC. It is translated as CASRKGASGRYLAKNIQYF.

V usage is TRBV5-4 and J usage is TRBJ2-3, with D perhaps TRBD1 or TRBD2 (5 bases each). Trimming cost V 0 bases and J 4 bases, with 24 bases left between them. The CDR3 contains 19 residues. CDR1 SGHNT and CDR2 YYREEE come from the germline V gene (reference sequence). The DNA of the CDR3 is TGTGCCAGCAGCTTGGTCCGTCTAGCAGGAATGGGGACGGCAGATACGCAGTATTTT. It codes for CASSLVRLAGMGTADTQYF.

This chain links TRBV18 with TRBJ2-1; D is unclear. The V gene's germline CDR1 is KGHSH and CDR2 LQKENI. With 3 bases removed from V and 5 bases from J, the gap between germline ends came to 20 bases. The CDR3 is 17 amino acids. The CDR3 region has the DNA TGTGCCAGCTCACCTCCCGGTGGCCAATTAGTACACAATGAGCAGTTCTTC. Its protein is CASSPPGGQLVHNEQFF. The variable domain in full, with the rest retrieved from reference TRBV18 and TRBJ2-1, is NAGVMQNPRHLVRRRGQEARLRCSPMKGHSHVYWYRQLPEEGLKFMVYLQKENIIDESGMPKERFSAEFPKEGPSILRIQQVVRGDSAAYFCASSPPGGQLVHNEQFFGPGTRLTVL.

This CDR3 is CSVDGGDTQYF. CDR3 DNA sequence: TGCAGCGTTGACGGTGGAGATACGCAGTATTTT. V usage is TRBV29-1 and J usage is TRBJ2-3; D is unresolved. The V and J ends lost 3 bases and 5 bases respectively, with 6 bases between them. The CDR3 consists of 11 residues. Germline V lookup: CDR1 SQVTM, CDR2 ANQGSEA.

The chain is built from TRBV2 and TRBJ2-1; 12 nucleotides match TRBD2. The CDR3 covers 14 residues. CDR1 SNHLY and CDR2 FYNNEI come from the germline V gene. The trim removed 8 bases at V and 4 bases at J, leaving 3 bases unmatched. DNA of the CDR3: TGTGCCAGCCGCGGACTAGCGGGATACAATGAGCAGTTCTTC. Its protein product is CASRGLAGYNEQFF.

This rearrangement joins TRBV10-3 to TRBJ2-7, with TRBD2 identical over 9 bases. The CDR3 totals 14 residues. Germline V gene sequence: CDR1 ENHRY, CDR2 SYGVKD. After removal of 6 bases from V and 2 bases from J, the junction contained 5 bases not matched to a gene. The CDR3: CAISQLAGTYEQYF. The CDR3 region has the DNA TGTGCCATCAGCCAACTAGCGGGTACCTACGAGCAGTACTTC.

The genes are TRBV2 and TRBJ2-5; 8 bases map to TRBD1. Germline trimming cut 3 bases from V and 7 bases from J; bases unmatched to any gene: 10. Germline V CDR1 and CDR2: SNHLY, FYNNEI. The CDR3 is made up of 15 amino acids. Here the CDR3 DNA reads TGTGCCAGCAGTGACCCTCGGACAGGGTTTGGGACCCAGTACTTC. Its translation is CASSDPRTGFGTQYF.

With respect to this clone: This sample includes further DNA sequences coding for the same CDR3. V is TRBV5-1 and J is TRBJ1-5; 7 bases line up with TRBD1. This CDR3 has 15 amino acids. From germline, CDR1 is SGHRS and CDR2 YFSETQ. Trimming at V came to 2 bases and at J to 1 base, leaving 3 bases not matched to a gene. For the CDR3, the DNA is TGCGCCAGCAGCTTAGGGACAGCGAGCAATCAGCCCCAGCATTTT. Translating gives CASSLGTASNQPQHF.

This chain joins TRBV6-1 and TRBJ1-5; tentatively, D is TRBD1 (5 bases). In germline, CDR1 is MNHNS, CDR2 SASEGT. The CDR3 runs 13 residues. The V gene lost 2 bases and the J gene lost 7 bases, with 9 bases spanning the gap. CDR3 protein: CASSERGRQPQHF. CDR3 sequence (DNA): TGTGCCAGCAGTGAAAGGGGCCGGCAGCCCCAGCATTTT.

The chain uses TRBV28 and TRBJ2-5; 10 nucleotides agree with TRBD1. The J call is in doubt because the DNA end fits TRBJ2-7 better. This CDR3 has 14 amino acids. The germline CDR1 and CDR2 sequences are MDHEN and SYDVKM. The CDR3 loop reads CASSPGQGRYEQYF. The CDR3 bases are TGTGCCAGCAGCCCGGGACAGGGGCGCTACGAGCAGTACTTC.